A selection of T cell receptor beta chains follows, all from one sample in a study of T cells in Graves' hyperthyroidism and ophthalmopathy. TCRdb used MiXCR to reprocess the multiplex PCR reads, holding one entry per CDR3 protein. This table has 500,000 or so distinct CDR3 sequences, approximately 16% appearing once. The specimen was blood. The receptors were sampled from a woman aged 25 to 39 with Graves' ophthalmopathy. Both conserved end residues are part of each CDR3. A D gene is named only where the DNA matches it firmly. A row's size may be missing; if present it is once, few, many or a size class.

D gene | J gene | clone size | V gene | CDR3 protein | CDR3 DNA
TRBD1 | TRBJ1-2 | many | TRBV20-1 | CSARRGQGAGGYTF | TGCAGTGCTAGAAGAGGACAGGGGGCCGGTGGCTACACCTTC
TRBD2 | TRBJ2-1 | . | TRBV4-1 | CASSQVPGRTSYNEQFF | TGCGCCAGCAGCCAAGTACCCGGGAGGACCTCCTACAATGAGCAGTTCTTC
. | TRBJ2-7 | many | TRBV29-1 | CSVGPGESYEQYF | TGCAGCGTTGGCCCAGGGGAGAGCTACGAGCAGTACTTC
TRBD1 | TRBJ1-5 | many | TRBV7-8 | CASSLGQGISSNQPQHF | TGTGCCAGCAGCCTGGGACAGGGTATTTCGAGCAATCAGCCCCAGCATTTT
TRBD2 | TRBJ2-3 | . | TRBV10-3 | CAISEQREADTQYF | TGTGCCATCAGTGAGCAGCGGGAAGCAGATACGCAGTATTTT
. | TRBJ2-3 | few | TRBV7-2 | CASSLAPLTTTQYF | TGTGCCAGCAGCTTAGCCCCACTCACCACTACGCAGTATTTT
. | TRBJ2-1 | . | TRBV7-9 | CASSPPLHTYNEQFF | TGTGCCAGCAGCCCCCCCCTCCATACCTACAATGAGCAGTTCTTC
. | TRBJ2-2 | many | TRBV12-3/TRBV12-4 | CASSFTGAGELFF | TGTGCCAGCAGTTTCACGGGCGCCGGGGAGCTGTTTTTT
. | TRBJ2-1 | . | TRBV6-1 | CASSSPTASYNEQFF | TGTGCCAGCAGTAGTCCGACAGCCTCCTACAATGAGCAGTTCTTC
TRBD2 | TRBJ2-1 | many | TRBV2 | CASSVRLADYNEQFF | TGTGCCAGCAGTGTAAGGCTAGCGGACTACAATGAGCAGTTCTTC
TRBD1 | TRBJ1-2 | few | TRBV9 | CASSSNTGDYGYTF | TGTGCCAGCAGCTCCAATACAGGGGACTATGGCTACACCTTC
TRBD1 | TRBJ2-1 | . | TRBV11-1 | CASSAGQGVNNEQFF | TGTGCCAGCAGCGCGGGACAGGGGGTGAACAATGAGCAGTTCTTC
. | TRBJ2-5 | once | TRBV7-9 | CASSLLGMGTQYF | TGTGCCAGCAGCTTATTGGGAATGGGGACCCAGTACTTC
TRBD1 | TRBJ1-1 | . | TRBV19 | CASRGQGINTEAFF | TGTGCCAGTAGGGGACAGGGGATTAACACTGAAGCTTTCTTT
. | TRBJ2-1 | . | TRBV30 | CAWSPDWSSYNEQFF | TGTGCCTGGAGTCCGGACTGGAGCTCCTACAATGAGCAGTTCTTC
TRBD1 | TRBJ2-7 | many | TRBV27 | CASQSDWDSRDEQYF | TGTGCCAGCCAATCTGATTGGGACAGTAGAGACGAGCAGTACTTC
. | TRBJ2-3 | . | TRBV20-1 | CSARRPIGTDTQYF | TGCAGTGCTAGAAGACCTATAGGCACAGATACGCAGTATTTT
TRBD1 | TRBJ1-4 | once | TRBV7-3 | CASSSSRQGPTELFF | TGTGCCAGCAGCTCCTCAAGACAGGGACCAACAGAACTGTTTTTT
. | TRBJ2-3 | many | TRBV7-9 | CASGRSTDTQYF | TGTGCCAGCGGGAGGAGCACAGATACGCAGTATTTT
. | TRBJ2-7 | many | TRBV7-2 | CASSLWDGAGGYEQYF | TGTGCCAGCAGCTTATGGGACGGGGCAGGAGGCTACGAGCAGTACTTC
TRBD2 | TRBJ2-3 | many | TRBV27 | CASSPVAGSTDTQYF | TGTGCCAGCAGTCCCGTAGCGGGAAGCACAGATACGCAGTATTTT
TRBD2 | TRBJ2-3 | . | TRBV5-1 | CASSLYSGSIGDTQYF | TGCGCCAGCAGCTTATATAGCGGGAGTATAGGAGATACGCAGTATTTT
. | TRBJ2-7 | . | TRBV20-1 | CSARPPTRSYEQYF | TGCAGTGCTAGGCCCCCTACACGCTCCTACGAGCAGTACTTC
TRBD2 | TRBJ2-3 | many | TRBV7-3 | CASSPRLAQSTDTQYF | TGTGCCAGCAGCCCACGACTAGCCCAAAGCACAGATACGCAGTATTTT
. | TRBJ1-6 | few | TRBV10-3 | CATLRDTGGINSPLHF | TGTGCCACATTGCGGGACACTGGGGGGATAAATTCACCCCTCCACTTT
. | TRBJ1-5 | many | TRBV28 | CASSLDASPQHF | TGTGCCAGCAGTTTAGACGCATCGCCCCAGCATTTT
TRBD2 | TRBJ2-7 | many | TRBV28 | CASSFRLGLAYEQYF | TGTGCCAGCAGTTTTCGCCTGGGACTAGCATACGAGCAGTACTTC
. | TRBJ2-7 | many | TRBV12-3/TRBV12-4 | CASSLRTPGAANEQYF | TGTGCCAGCAGTCTCCGTACCCCGGGAGCCGCCAACGAGCAGTACTTC
TRBD1 | TRBJ2-3 | few | TRBV5-8 | CASSSPGQLTSTDTQYF | TGTGCCAGCAGTTCACCGGGACAGCTAACTAGCACAGATACGCAGTATTTT
TRBD1 | TRBJ2-2 | few | TRBV6-2/TRBV6-3 | CASTWTGGTGELFF | TGTGCCAGCACTTGGACAGGGGGCACCGGGGAGCTGTTTTTT
. | TRBJ2-1 | few | TRBV19 | CASSEDAAAYNEQFF | TGTGCCAGTAGTGAAGACGCCGCTGCCTACAATGAGCAGTTCTTC
TRBD2 | TRBJ2-1 | . | TRBV30 | CAWRPGLAGGREQFF | TGTGCCTGGAGGCCGGGACTAGCGGGAGGGCGTGAGCAGTTCTTC
TRBD1 | TRBJ2-2 | many | TRBV2 | CASMWEQGTAGELFF | TGTGCCAGCATGTGGGAACAGGGGACGGCCGGGGAGCTGTTTTTT